The clone carrying this T cell receptor (beta chain) showed up many times. Its antigen is unidentified. These data belong to a study of Graves' ophthalmopathy and Graves' hyperthyroidism. Excluded: other autoimmune disease, uncontrolled infection, pregnancy or lactation. Beta-chain TCR CDR3 regions were amplified from RNA transcripts. First-round RT-PCR employed HTBI primers, with a second-round multiplex PCR after it. TCRdb passed the multiplex PCR reads through MiXCR, listing each CDR3 protein once. The sample yields about 400,000 distinct CDR3 sequences, 15% to 20% seen once. General observations from the study: Predictions made by the model for ophthalmopathy progression reached 70.59% sensitivity and roughly 79% specificity. Thyroid clonotypes that were expanded above 0.001 frequency mostly also appeared in blood. Distinction of ophthalmopathy from stable hyperthyroidism by a 13-signature model reached 85% to 90% sensitivity and more than 65% specificity.

The sample taken for sequencing was peripheral blood. The TCR comes from a young woman with Graves' ophthalmopathy.

In DNA, the CDR3 is TGTGCCTGGGCCTCTATGCCTGCCTACGAGCAGTACTTC. Translation gives CAWASMPAYEQYF. The V and J genes are TRBV30 and TRBJ2-7; D uncertain. V was clipped by 5 bases and J by 2 bases, with 13 bases between them. Looked up from germline, CDR1 is GTSNPN and CDR2 is SVGIG (reference sequence). This CDR3 comprises 13 residues.